Listed below are T cell receptor beta chains from one sample, sequenced in a study of CD8 T cells in Susac syndrome. One entry per CDR3 protein results from TCRdb running MiXCR on the immunoSEQ multiplex PCR reads. Counted here are 150,000 to 200,000 distinct CDR3 sequences, approximately 94% occurring once; the ten biggest clones make up roughly 0.095%. The sample consisted of CD4+ T cells from PBMCs. Every receptor here comes from a human donor with multiple sclerosis. The CDR3 runs from the conserved cysteine through the conserved F or W. D genes are given only for firm matches. Rows give clone size only sometimes, using once, few, many, or a class for an expanded clone.

TGCAGTGCTAGCTCCGGTGAGCAGTTCTTC	CSASSGEQFF	TRBV20-1	.	TRBJ2-1	.
TGTGCCAGCAGTTCCGATCCCCCAGATACGCAGTATTTT	CASSSDPPDTQYF	TRBV27	.	TRBJ2-3	.
TGCAGCGTTCGGGGATTAAGTGAGCAGTTCTTC	CSVRGLSEQFF	TRBV29-1	.	TRBJ2-1	.
TGTGCCAGCAGCCAACCTCAGACAGAACCTTCAAGGCAGTACTTC	CASSQPQTEPSRQYF	TRBV14	.	TRBJ2-7	.
TGTGCCTGGACCCGACAGGATACCTACGAGCAGTACTTC	CAWTRQDTYEQYF	TRBV30	.	TRBJ2-7	.
TGCAGCGTTGTTACAGGCACAGATACGCAGTATTTT	CSVVTGTDTQYF	TRBV29-1	.	TRBJ2-3	.
TGTGCCAGCAGTCAACCCCGGGACTACAATGAGCAGTTCTTC	CASSQPRDYNEQFF	TRBV28	.	TRBJ2-1	.
TGCAGTGCTATGGCAGTCTACGAGCAGTACTTC	CSAMAVYEQYF	TRBV20-1	.	TRBJ2-7	.
TGTGCCAGCAGTTTAGTCGAGGGTAATTCACCCCTCCACTTT	CASSLVEGNSPLHF	TRBV12-3/TRBV12-4	.	TRBJ1-6	.
TGCAGTGCTAGCTCAGGGATGGACACTGAAGCTTTCTTT	CSASSGMDTEAFF	TRBV20-1	.	TRBJ1-1	.
TGTGCCTGGAGCGCGGCCGGGGGAAACAATGAGCAGTTCTTC	CAWSAAGGNNEQFF	TRBV30	.	TRBJ2-1	.
TGCGCCAGCAGCCAAGAAGGAAGGGAGCTGTTTTTT	CASSQEGRELFF	TRBV4-3	.	TRBJ2-2	.
TGTGCCACCAGCAGAGAGGGCCAAGACTCCGGAGAGCAGTTCTTC	CATSREGQDSGEQFF	TRBV15	.	TRBJ2-1	.
TGTGCCAGTGGAGGGACAGGGAAAAACATTCAGTACTTC	CASGGTGKNIQYF	TRBV12-3/TRBV12-4	.	TRBJ2-4	TRBD1
TGTGCCAGCACTCAAACCGGGACACTATACGGCTACACCTTC	CASTQTGTLYGYTF	TRBV12-3/TRBV12-4	.	TRBJ1-2	.
TGTGCCAGCACCCTGAGGGGGGCTAATTCACCCCTCCACTTT	CASTLRGANSPLHF	TRBV28	.	TRBJ1-6	.
TGTGCCAGCAGTTACAAGCAGGGGTCGAGGGAGCAGTACTTC	CASSYKQGSREQYF	TRBV6-2/TRBV6-3	.	TRBJ2-7	.
TGTGCCTGGGCCGGCGGGAGCTACGAGCAGTACTTC	CAWAGGSYEQYF	TRBV30	.	TRBJ2-7	TRBD2
TGTGCCAGCAGGATCAGGGGAACGGATGGCTACACCTTC	CASRIRGTDGYTF	TRBV6-2/TRBV6-3	once	TRBJ1-2	.
TGTGCCAGCAGTCTATCCCTCAGGGGGTGGAACACTGAAGCTTTCTTT	CASSLSLRGWNTEAFF	TRBV12-3/TRBV12-4	.	TRBJ1-1	TRBD1
TGTGCCAGCAGCCTTCAGGGGGCCACCTCCTACGAGCAGTACTTC	CASSLQGATSYEQYF	TRBV5-6	.	TRBJ2-7	TRBD1
TGCAGTGCTAAGGCCCTGGAGTGGGCTTTCTTT	CSAKALEWAFF	TRBV20-1	.	TRBJ1-1	.
TGTGCCAGTGGTCTGTTAGCCAAAAACATTCAGTACTTC	CASGLLAKNIQYF	TRBV28	.	TRBJ2-4	.
TGTGCCAGCAGCGCCAGACACCTACTCTCCTACGAGCAGTACTTC	CASSARHLLSYEQYF	TRBV5-6	.	TRBJ2-7	.
TGTGCCAGCATACCAAGCTTTAACACTGAAGCTTTCTTT	CASIPSFNTEAFF	TRBV28	.	TRBJ1-1	.
TGTGCCAGCAGCCCTCGTGGGACAGGGGCTGGGGCCAACGTCCTGACTTTC	CASSPRGTGAGANVLTF	TRBV9	.	TRBJ2-6	TRBD1
TGTGCCACCAGCAGTCCCCGTTCGGACGGCTACGAGCAGTACTTC	CATSSPRSDGYEQYF	TRBV15	once	TRBJ2-7	.
TGTGCCAGCAGCACCGACAGGGGGCAAGAGACCCAGTACTTC	CASSTDRGQETQYF	TRBV7-8	.	TRBJ2-5	TRBD1
TGTGCCAGCACTCGTTACATGAGAGGGGATTCACCCCTCCACTTT	CASTRYMRGDSPLHF	TRBV12-3/TRBV12-4	.	TRBJ1-6	.
TGCAGCGTTGTCTACTTCCAGGGACTCCCCTACGAGCAGTACTTC	CSVVYFQGLPYEQYF	TRBV29-1	.	TRBJ2-7	.
TGTGCCAGCAGTCTGAATAGCAATCAGCCCCAGCATTTT	CASSLNSNQPQHF	TRBV5-1	few	TRBJ1-5	.
TGTGCCAGCAGCCAAGATTCCGGGGAGCTGTTTTTT	CASSQDSGELFF	TRBV4-2	.	TRBJ2-2	.
TGTGCCAGCAGCCGGTTGGATGAGCAGTTCTTC	CASSRLDEQFF	TRBV3-1	.	TRBJ2-1	.
TGCGCCAGCAGCTTGGAGCTAGCGGGGAGGAAAGAGACCCAGTACTTC	CASSLELAGRKETQYF	TRBV5-1	.	TRBJ2-5	TRBD2
TGTGCCAGCAGTTCCGGCCTAACTAGCGACGGGGAGCTGTTTTTT	CASSSGLTSDGELFF	TRBV6-6	.	TRBJ2-2	TRBD2
TGCAGTGCCCGACAAGCGGGGGCCCGCTACGAGCAGTACTTC	CSARQAGARYEQYF	TRBV20-1	.	TRBJ2-7	TRBD2
TGTGCCAGCACCGGGACAGGGGGCCTGGGTCGCTACGAGCAGTACTTC	CASTGTGGLGRYEQYF	TRBV6-2/TRBV6-3	once	TRBJ2-7	TRBD1
TGCGCCAGCAGCTGGGGACAGGGAAGCAATCAGCCCCAGCATTTT	CASSWGQGSNQPQHF	TRBV5-1	.	TRBJ1-5	TRBD1
TGCGCCAGCAGTAAACTAGCGGGGGGAACGTCCCTCTACAATGAGCAGTTCTTC	CASSKLAGGTSLYNEQFF	TRBV5-1	.	TRBJ2-1	TRBD2
TGTGCCTGGTCTGGAGGATCAATGGTCACTGAAGCTTTCTTT	CAWSGGSMVTEAFF	TRBV30	.	TRBJ1-1	.
TGTGCCAGCAGCTCCGCGGGGAATTCCTACAATGAGCAGTTCTTC	CASSSAGNSYNEQFF	TRBV28	.	TRBJ2-1	.
TGTGCCAGCAGCGTAGCCGGCGGGGGGGCAAATGAGCAGTTCTTC	CASSVAGGGANEQFF	TRBV9	.	TRBJ2-1	TRBD2
TGTGCCAGCAGCCGGGTAGGGGTAGCCGGGGAGCTGTTTTTT	CASSRVGVAGELFF	TRBV4-2	.	TRBJ2-2	.
TGTGCCAGCTCACCACGGGTAGCGACGAACACCGGGGAGCTGTTTTTT	CASSPRVATNTGELFF	TRBV18	.	TRBJ2-2	.
TGTGCCAGCAGCTCGGACAGGTACACAGATACGCAGTATTTT	CASSSDRYTDTQYF	TRBV5-4	few	TRBJ2-3	TRBD1
TGTGCCAGCAGCCCAGTCGGAATAGCGGGATTCAAAAACGAGCAGTACTTC	CASSPVGIAGFKNEQYF	TRBV7-9	.	TRBJ2-7	TRBD2
TGCAGTGCTAGTAGAGGGTTGGAGACCCAGTACTTC	CSASRGLETQYF	TRBV20-1	once	TRBJ2-5	.
TGTGCCAGCAGCTTGGAAGGGGGTGGAGAAGCTTTCTTT	CASSLEGGGEAFF	TRBV7-9	.	TRBJ1-1	.
TGCAGCGGAGCCGACACCGGGGAGCTGTTTTTT	CSGADTGELFF	TRBV29-1	.	TRBJ2-2	.
TGCAGTGCTGTCCGGGGTAGTTCTAACTATGGCTACACCTTC	CSAVRGSSNYGYTF	TRBV20-1	.	TRBJ1-2	.
TGTGCCAGCAGCCGAACATCAATGGGGGCTTTCTTT	CASSRTSMGAFF	TRBV3-1	.	TRBJ1-1	.
TGTGCCAGCAATGACGCAGCAGACAATGAGCAGTTCTTC	CASNDAADNEQFF	TRBV28	.	TRBJ2-1	.
TGTGCCAGCTCACCACAGGAGTATTATGGCTACACCTTC	CASSPQEYYGYTF	TRBV18	few	TRBJ1-2	.
TGTGCCAGCAGCTACCGCGGGGGGACAAACACCGGGGAGCTGTTTTTT	CASSYRGGTNTGELFF	TRBV7-9	once	TRBJ2-2	TRBD2
TGTGCCAGCAAAGAAGACGGACCCTCCTACGAGCAGTACTTC	CASKEDGPSYEQYF	TRBV2	.	TRBJ2-7	.
TGCAGTGCTAGAGACATAGGGACAGGTAGCAATCAGCCCCAGCATTTT	CSARDIGTGSNQPQHF	TRBV20-1	.	TRBJ1-5	TRBD1
TGCGCCAGCAGCTTGGCGCTACAGGGCTATGGCTACACCTTC	CASSLALQGYGYTF	TRBV5-1	few	TRBJ1-2	.
TGTGCCAGCAGCCTAAGACCAGGGAGCTCCTACGAGCAGTACTTC	CASSLRPGSSYEQYF	TRBV27	.	TRBJ2-7	.
TGTGCCAGCCAAGTGACTCCGAACACCGGGGAGCTGTTTTTT	CASQVTPNTGELFF	TRBV6-1	.	TRBJ2-2	.
TGCAGTGCTAGTATGGACAGGGAAGGGCAGCCCCAGCATTTT	CSASMDREGQPQHF	TRBV20-1	.	TRBJ1-5	TRBD1